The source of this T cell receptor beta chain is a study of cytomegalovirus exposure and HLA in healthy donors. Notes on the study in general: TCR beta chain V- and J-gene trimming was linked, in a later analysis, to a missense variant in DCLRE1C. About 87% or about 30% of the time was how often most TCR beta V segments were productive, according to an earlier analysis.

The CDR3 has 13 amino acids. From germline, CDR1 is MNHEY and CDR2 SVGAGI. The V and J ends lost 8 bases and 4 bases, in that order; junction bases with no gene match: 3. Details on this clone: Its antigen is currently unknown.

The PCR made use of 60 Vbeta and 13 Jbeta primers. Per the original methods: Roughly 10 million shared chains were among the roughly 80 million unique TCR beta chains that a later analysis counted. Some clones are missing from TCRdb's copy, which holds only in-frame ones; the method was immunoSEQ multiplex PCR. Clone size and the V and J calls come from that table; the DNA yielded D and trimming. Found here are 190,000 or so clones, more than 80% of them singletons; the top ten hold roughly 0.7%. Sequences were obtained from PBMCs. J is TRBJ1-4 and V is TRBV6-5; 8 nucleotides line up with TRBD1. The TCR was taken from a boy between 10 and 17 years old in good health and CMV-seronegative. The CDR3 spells CASRGQGNEKLFF. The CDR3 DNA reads TGTGCCAGCCGAGGACAGGGTAATGAAAAACTGTTTTTT.